The sequence of this TCR beta chain was determined in a study of shared clonotypes between healthy human individuals. Naive CD8 cells lacked CD45RO, underwent positive selection for CCR7 and left out terminally differentiated effector memory CD45RA+ cells. TCRdb's copy holds only in-frame clones and misses some; the assay was immunoSEQ multiplex PCR. This table has fewer than 1 million clones, about 97% appearing once. The CDR3 length is 14 residues. After removal of 6 bases from V and 4 bases from J, the junction contained 9 bases not matched to a gene. Germline lookup yields CDR1 MNHEY and CDR2 SVGAGI.

The chain employs TRBV6-5 and TRBJ2-7; TRBD2 aligns across 7 bases. The specimen sequenced was naive CD8+ T cells sorted from blood. This clonotype was sampled from a man younger than 40 in good health. CDR3 coding DNA: TGTGCCAGCAGAGCGTGGGAGGGCCTATACGAGCAGTACTTC. Translating gives CASRAWEGLYEQYF.